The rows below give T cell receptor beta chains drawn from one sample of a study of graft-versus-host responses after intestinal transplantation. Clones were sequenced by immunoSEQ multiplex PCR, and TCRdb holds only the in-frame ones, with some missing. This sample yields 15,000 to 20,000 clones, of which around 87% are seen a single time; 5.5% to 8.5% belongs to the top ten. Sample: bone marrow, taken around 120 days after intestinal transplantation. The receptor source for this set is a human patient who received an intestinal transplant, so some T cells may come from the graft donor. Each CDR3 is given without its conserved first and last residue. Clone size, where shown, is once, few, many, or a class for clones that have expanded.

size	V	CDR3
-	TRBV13	APKGQGIALIGRQF
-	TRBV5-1	ASQSAGLLQETQY
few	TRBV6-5	ASSYSTSGSYEQY
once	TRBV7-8	ASSLEGTRTYNEQF
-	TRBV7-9	ASSFTPEDRTYYEQY
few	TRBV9	ASSGLAGGYNEQF
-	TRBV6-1	ASSPGLASDTQY
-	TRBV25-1	ASSGREWDQPQH
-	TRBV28	ASSLLVEKLF
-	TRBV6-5	ASSYRGTDTQY
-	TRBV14	ASSPRQGLQETQY
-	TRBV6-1	ASSEGLAGIYEQY
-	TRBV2	ASSPGQINEKLF
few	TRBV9	ASSVGGQTNQPQH